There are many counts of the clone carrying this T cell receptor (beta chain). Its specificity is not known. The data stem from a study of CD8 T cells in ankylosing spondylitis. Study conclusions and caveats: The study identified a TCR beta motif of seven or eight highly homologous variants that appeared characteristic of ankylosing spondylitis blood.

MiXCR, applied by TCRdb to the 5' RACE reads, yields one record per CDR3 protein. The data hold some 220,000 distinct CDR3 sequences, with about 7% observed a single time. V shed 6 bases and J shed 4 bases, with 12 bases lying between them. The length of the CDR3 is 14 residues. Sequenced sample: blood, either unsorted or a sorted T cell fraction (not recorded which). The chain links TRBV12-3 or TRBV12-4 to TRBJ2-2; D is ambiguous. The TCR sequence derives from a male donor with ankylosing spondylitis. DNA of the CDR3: TGTGCCAGCAGCCACGGTGGACGCACCGGGGAGCTGTTTTTT. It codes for CASSHGGRTGELFF.